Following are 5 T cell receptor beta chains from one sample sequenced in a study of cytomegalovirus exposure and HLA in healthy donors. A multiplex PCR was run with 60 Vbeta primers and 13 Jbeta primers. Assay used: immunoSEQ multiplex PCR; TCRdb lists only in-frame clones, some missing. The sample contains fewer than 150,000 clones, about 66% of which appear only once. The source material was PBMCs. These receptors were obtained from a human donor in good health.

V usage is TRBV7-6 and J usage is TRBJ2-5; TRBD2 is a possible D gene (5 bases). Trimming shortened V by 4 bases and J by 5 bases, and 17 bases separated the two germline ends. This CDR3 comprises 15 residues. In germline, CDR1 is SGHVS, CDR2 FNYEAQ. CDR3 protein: CASSSTLRASETQYF. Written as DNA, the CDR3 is TGTGCCAGCAGCTCTACGTTGAGGGCAAGTGAGACCCAGTACTTC.

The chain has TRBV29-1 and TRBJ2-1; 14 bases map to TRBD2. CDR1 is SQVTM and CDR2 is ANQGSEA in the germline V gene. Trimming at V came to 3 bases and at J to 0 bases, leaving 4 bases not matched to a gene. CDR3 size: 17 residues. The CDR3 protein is CSVDRLAGGSSYNEQFF. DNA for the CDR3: TGCAGCGTTGATAGACTAGCGGGAGGGAGCTCCTACAATGAGCAGTTCTTC.

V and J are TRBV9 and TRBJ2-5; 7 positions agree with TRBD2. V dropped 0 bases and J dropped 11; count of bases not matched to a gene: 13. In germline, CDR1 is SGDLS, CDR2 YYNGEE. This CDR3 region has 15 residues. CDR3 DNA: TGTGCCAGCAGCGTAGATCTAGCGGCAGGTAGGGAGCAGTACTTC. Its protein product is CASSVDLAAGREQYF.

CDR3 coding DNA: TGTGCCAGCTCACCAGGCACGGGAGGTAACTACAATGAGCAGTTCTTC. Protein sequence: CASSPGTGGNYNEQFF. V gene TRBV18 combines with J gene TRBJ2-1; 7 nucleotides line up with TRBD2. The CDR3 is 16 residues long. V lost 2 bases and J lost 3; bases outside the gene matches: 7. Germline CDR1 and CDR2: KGHSH and LQKENI.

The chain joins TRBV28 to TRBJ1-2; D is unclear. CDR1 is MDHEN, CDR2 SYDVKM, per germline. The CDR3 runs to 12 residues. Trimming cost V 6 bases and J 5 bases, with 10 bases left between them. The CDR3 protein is CASRNSGYGYTF. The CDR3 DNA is TGTGCCAGCAGAAACAGCGGGTATGGCTACACCTTC.